These T cell receptor beta chains were read from a single sample in a study of early T cells in non-severe SARS-CoV-2 infection. TCRdb passed the 5' RACE reads through MiXCR, listing each CDR3 protein once. The data hold 85,000 to 100,000 distinct CDR3 sequences, with roughly 15% observed a single time. The sample was whole blood, taken at baseline. The source of these receptors is an adult who was a healthcare worker with PCR-confirmed SARS-CoV-2 infection or an uninfected control (not recorded which). Both conserved end residues are part of each CDR3. Each record gives: J gene, clone size, D gene, V gene, CDR3 protein, CDR3 DNA. D genes are given only for firm matches. Part of the rows lack a size; the others show once, few, many or a class for expanded clones.

>TRBJ2-3|many|-|TRBV3-1
CASSQVDTQYF
TGTGCCAGCAGCCAAGTTGATACGCAGTATTTT
>TRBJ2-1|few|TRBD1|TRBV20-1
CSAGQATPVGPPYNEQFF
TGCAGTGCTGGACAGGCTACCCCCGTAGGGCCTCCCTACAATGAGCAGTTCTTC
>TRBJ2-7|few|-|TRBV5-1
CASSLAGDSYEQYF
TGCGCCAGCAGCTTGGCTGGGGATTCCTACGAGCAGTACTTC
>TRBJ1-1|-|-|TRBV7-9
CASSLVVGRNTEAFF
TGTGCCAGCAGCTTAGTAGTAGGGAGGAACACTGAAGCTTTCTTT
>TRBJ2-4|-|TRBD1|TRBV7-8
CASSFGQGIQYF
TGTGCCAGCAGCTTCGGACAGGGCATTCAGTACTTC
>TRBJ1-1|-|-|TRBV4-3
CASSQDLKMNTEAFF
TGCGCCAGCAGCCAAGATTTAAAGATGAACACTGAAGCTTTCTTT
>TRBJ2-3|-|TRBD2|TRBV4-3
CASSQEPLAGDTQYF
TGCGCCAGCAGCCAAGAACCCCTAGCGGGAGATACGCAGTATTTT
>TRBJ2-5|once|-|TRBV20-1
CSARDTKQETQYF
TGCAGTGCTAGAGATACCAAACAAGAGACCCAGTACTTC
>TRBJ2-7|few|TRBD1|TRBV27
CASSFTGQGYLDEQYF
TGTGCCAGCAGTTTTACTGGACAGGGGTACTTAGACGAGCAGTACTTC
>TRBJ2-1|few|-|TRBV15
CATRSGAYNEQFF
TGTGCCACTCGATCGGGCGCCTACAATGAGCAGTTCTTC
>TRBJ1-1|many|-|TRBV7-2
CASSLQGRDTEAFF
TGTGCCAGCAGCTTACAGGGAAGGGACACTGAAGCTTTCTTT
>TRBJ2-7|-|-|TRBV20-1
CSARYHEQYF
TGCAGTGCTAGATACCACGAGCAGTACTTC
>TRBJ2-7|many|TRBD1|TRBV28
CASSPSPGTGSYEQYF
TGTGCCAGCAGCCCCTCCCCCGGGACAGGTTCCTACGAGCAGTACTTC
>TRBJ2-7|-|-|TRBV11-2
CASSAGTEVYEQYF
TGTGCCAGCAGCGCCGGGACTGAGGTCTACGAGCAGTACTTC
>TRBJ2-1|-|-|TRBV30
CAWRGLTRVGQNEQFF
TGTGCCTGGAGGGGCCTCACCAGGGTTGGTCAGAATGAGCAGTTCTTC
>TRBJ2-2|-|TRBD2|TRBV3-1
CASSQVSGTSGTGELFF
TGTGCCAGCAGCCAAGTCTCCGGGACTAGCGGCACCGGGGAGCTGTTTTTT
>TRBJ2-3|-|TRBD1|TRBV29-1
CSGGQGTDTQYF
TGCAGCGGGGGACAGGGCACAGATACGCAGTATTTT
>TRBJ1-1|few|TRBD1|TRBV5-1
CASRQGGKAFF
TGCGCCAGCCGACAGGGGGGGAAAGCTTTCTTT
>TRBJ2-7|few|-|TRBV9
CASSSPTLDEQYF
TGTGCCAGCAGCAGCCCCACTCTCGACGAGCAGTACTTC
>TRBJ2-1|-|TRBD2|TRBV24-1
CATSLAGGARGEQFF
TGTGCCACCAGTCTAGCGGGAGGAGCGAGGGGTGAGCAGTTCTTC
>TRBJ2-3|-|-|TRBV3-1
CASSQDFDTQYF
TGTGCCAGCAGCCAAGATTTCGATACGCAGTATTTT
>TRBJ1-5|once|-|TRBV6-5
CASSYSGFSQPQHF
TGTGCCAGCAGTTATTCAGGGTTTTCTCAGCCCCAGCATTTT